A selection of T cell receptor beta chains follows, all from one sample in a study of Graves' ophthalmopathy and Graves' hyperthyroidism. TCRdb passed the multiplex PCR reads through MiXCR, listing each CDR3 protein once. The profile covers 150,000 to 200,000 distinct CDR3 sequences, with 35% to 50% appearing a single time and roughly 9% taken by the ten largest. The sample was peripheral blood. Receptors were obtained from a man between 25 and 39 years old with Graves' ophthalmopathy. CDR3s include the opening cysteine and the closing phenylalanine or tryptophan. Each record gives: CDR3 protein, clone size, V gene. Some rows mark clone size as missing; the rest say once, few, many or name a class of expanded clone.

CASSLISGGLNTGELFF,NA,TRBV28
CAWSVGAGAGELFF,many,TRBV30
CASTPGHNYEQYF,many,TRBV12-3/TRBV12-4
CAWGVDGYEAFF,NA,TRBV30
CASSATGYEQYF,many,TRBV5-6
CASVEGTALYGYTF,many,TRBV2
CASSSGGGTEAFF,NA,TRBV6-1
CAWSAGGTEAFF,many,TRBV30
CASSYPSWHGETQYF,many,TRBV11-3
CASSFTLETGGNEETQYF,NA,TRBV12-3/TRBV12-4
CAWSFQGQGQETQYF,many,TRBV30
CASSLARHFSYEQYF,once,TRBV7-6
CASSYSKRLARSYEQYF,NA,TRBV6-5
CASSPGEYEQYF,few,TRBV7-2
CASSSGGTPSAKNIQYF,many,TRBV27
CSVLSGSYEQYF,many,TRBV29-1
CASSYASTEAFF,many,TRBV19
CSARVDNNQPQHF,NA,TRBV20-1
CAISSGTGGLSSYEQYF,many,TRBV10-3
CSARGTGLAVYEQYF,NA,TRBV20-1
CAISESRGGIEAFF,NA,TRBV10-3
CASGPNGPRDEQYF,few,TRBV28
CASSLESGGNQPQHF,many,TRBV11-2
CAISEGGAEETQYF,NA,TRBV6-1
CASSEQGLTEAFF,few,TRBV6-1
CASSSLGGNEAFF,many,TRBV28
CASSSGSVEPQHF,once,TRBV12-3/TRBV12-4
CASTHPAGYGQYF,NA,TRBV7-2
CASSSQTGVTEAFF,NA,TRBV7-2
CASSLTERGGMETQYF,few,TRBV7-8
CASRAQGHSNQPQHF,NA,TRBV12-3/TRBV12-4
CASSPHRDGSYEQYF,NA,TRBV6-2/TRBV6-3
CASSSPGVAYGYTF,many,TRBV6-5
CASSGDPPGQANGYTF,NA,TRBV2
CASSDTGGVSSYEQYF,NA,TRBV9
CASSGLAGSVSAKNIQYF,NA,TRBV6-2/TRBV6-3
CAGNWDGTGYGYTF,many,TRBV30
CATSRDHRGPRAFF,many,TRBV15
CATKFVPGELFF,many,TRBV12-3/TRBV12-4
CASCGKGGAEQYF,NA,TRBV6-1
CASSISPLGELFF,many,TRBV9
CASTSGALYEQYF,many,TRBV6-2/TRBV6-3
CASSFKANYGYTF,NA,TRBV12-3/TRBV12-4
CASTIGDQETQYF,NA,TRBV2
CASRPQPGQGSGSPMNTEAFF,NA,TRBV6-4
CASSQRDSGSAEGYTF,many,TRBV4-1
CASSLDRGRREQYF,NA,TRBV7-2
CASSTKGSGANVLTF,many,TRBV25-1
CASSLSTGGQGTQYF,many,TRBV27
CACRECGYTF,many,TRBV30
CASSIPSIPEAFF,NA,TRBV12-3/TRBV12-4
CASSSDRMNTEAFF,medium-sized,TRBV12-3/TRBV12-4
CASSPGQGRNYGYTF,many,TRBV5-1